This TCR beta chain was identified in a study of Ad26.COV2.S vaccination and SARS-CoV-2 variants. Documented treatment: 15 to 20 received Ad26.COV2.S at low or high dose, single or two shots; a few received placebo; per-sample allocation not given. Following the first vaccine or placebo injection, samples were taken on day 63. Produced via immunoSEQ multiplex PCR; TCRdb's table is partial and in-frame only. Among approximately 360,000 clones, around 82% were seen once, and the ten largest hold about 7.1%. The source material was peripheral blood, sampled in a trial of Ad26.COV2.S vaccine versus placebo. The receptor comes from a person between 18 and 60 years old who received the Ad26.COV2.S COVID-19 vaccine or a placebo.

CDR3 nucleotides: TGTGCCAGCAGCTTATTTACAGGGGCAGGAGAGACCCAGTACTTC. It is translated as CASSLFTGAGETQYF. The J gene is TRBJ2-5, the V gene TRBV7-9; 7 bases match TRBD1. Germline CDR1 SEHNR, CDR2 FQNEAQ (reference sequence). This CDR3 has 15 residues. V lost 2 bases to trimming and J lost 4 bases; unmatched junction nucleotides: 7.